Below, 6 T cell receptor beta chains from the same sample are listed, as sequenced in a study of STAT3 mutations in large granular lymphocyte leukemia. The study, taken as a whole, reports: Every T-cell large granular lymphocyte leukemia patient had at least one immunodominant TCR beta clonotype.

Generated by immunoSEQ multiplex PCR, the TCRdb table keeps only in-frame clones and is missing some. The sample has about 19,000 clones, around 92% seen once. These receptors are not linked to any known antigen. Material: peripheral blood mononuclear cells. These TCRs come from a man aged 55 to 70 with T-cell large granular lymphocyte leukemia. Some clones in this sample may be carry-over from other donors' samples.

This sequence joins TRBV19 and TRBJ2-2, with 8 nucleotides matching TRBD2. The CDR3 is 15 amino acids. The V gene end was trimmed by 7 bases and the J gene end by 2 bases; junction bases not matched to a gene: 6. From germline, CDR1 is LNHDA and CDR2 SQIVND (reference sequence). The CDR3 coding sequence is TGTGCCAGTACGGGTAGCGGGGCCAACACCGGGGAGCTGTTTTTT. Translated: CASTGSGANTGELFF.

This chain connects TRBV18 to TRBJ1-5; D possibly corresponds to TRBD1 (5 bases). The CDR3 totals 16 residues. The V end was cut by 0 bases, the J end by 3 bases, with 12 bases between. CDR1 and CDR2 (germline): KGHSH, LQKENI. Here the CDR3 reads CASSPPSGVLNQPQHF. The CDR3 DNA reads TGTGCCAGCTCACCACCGTCGGGGGTCCTCAATCAGCCCCAGCATTTT.

The chain is built from TRBV5-1 and TRBJ1-1; D is unresolved. CDR1 and CDR2 from the germline V gene are SGHRS and YFSETQ. V was pared by 5 bases and J by 5 bases, with 16 bases between. The CDR3 runs 14 residues. The CDR3 reads CASSDPMGFTEAFF. Here the CDR3 DNA reads TGCGCCAGCAGTGACCCGATGGGGTTTACTGAAGCTTTCTTT.

The chain carries TRBV6-1 and TRBJ2-7; 9 bases are shared with TRBD1. Per the germline V gene, CDR1 is MNHNS and CDR2 is SASEGT. After removal of 2 bases from V and 3 bases from J, the junction contained 5 bases not matched to a gene. The CDR3 covers 15 residues. This CDR3 is CASSEPGQGDYEQYF. CDR3 bases: TGTGCCAGCAGTGAACCGGGACAGGGAGACTACGAGCAGTACTTC.

The V call is TRBV6-5, the J call TRBJ2-5; 7 bases are a match to TRBD1. Germline V gives CDR1 MNHEY, CDR2 SVGAGI. This CDR3 is built from 14 residues. J lost 1 base, V lost 6 bases, and 5 bases had no gene match. In DNA form, the CDR3 reads TGTGCCAGCAGGCGAGGGGGCCCCCAAGAGACCCAGTACTTC. Translation: CASRRGGPQETQYF.

The chain uses TRBV29-1 and TRBJ2-3; TRBD2 matches at 11 bases. V gave up 6 bases and J gave up 4 bases; unmatched junction bases: 6. Germline V lookup: CDR1 SQVTM, CDR2 ANQGSEA. The CDR3 extends over 14 amino acids. CDR3 residues: CSVAGLAGPDTQYF. DNA of the CDR3: TGCAGCGTAGCCGGACTAGCGGGCCCAGATACGCAGTATTTT.